This T cell receptor (beta chain) was found in a study of beta chain features in type 1 diabetes. Study results and limitations: Patients with Type 1 diabetes showed moderately but significantly shorter TCRB CDR3s in all four CD4+ subsets.

In this sample, this clone turned up a few times. Antigen: not known. Expressed TCRB transcripts were sequenced because the isolated RNA had all been reverse transcribed beforehand. Sequencing of naive, central memory and regulatory T cell samples gave an average of around 4 million reads. Data came from immunoSEQ multiplex PCR; TCRdb stores just in-frame clones and leaves some out. The top ten hold about 0.9% of the sample, which has around 180,000 clones, 6.5% to 9.5% seen once. Sequenced material: central memory CD4+ T cells from blood. The receptor comes from a woman between 40 and 50 years old with type 1 diabetes.

In DNA, the CDR3 is TGCGCCAGCAGCCCACCCCGACAGGACAAGCTGTTTTTT. This codes for CASSPPRQDKLFF. The chain joins TRBV5-1 to TRBJ2-2, with D perhaps matching TRBD1 (6 bases). The CDR3 has 13 amino acids. Germline V lookup: CDR1 SGHRS, CDR2 YFSETQ. With 4 bases removed from V and 12 bases from J, the gap between germline ends came to 16 bases.